This T cell receptor beta chain is drawn from a study of cytomegalovirus exposure and HLA in healthy donors. This CDR3 region has 16 residues. V was pared by 1 base and J by 5 bases, with 17 bases between. Germline CDR1 is SEHNR and CDR2 is FQNEAQ (reference sequence). Use of 60 Vbeta and 13 Jbeta primers characterized the PCR. The data were produced by immunoSEQ multiplex PCR, yet TCRdb's version contains in-frame clones alone and is incomplete. This repertoire includes 49,000 or so clones. This chain uses TRBV7-9 with TRBJ1-1, with no clear D. The TCR sequence derives from a man aged 40-49 years in good health and CMV-seropositive. The sample taken for sequencing was PBMCs. The CDR3 here is CASSLGGMGRGTEAFF. CDR3 DNA: TGTGCCAGCAGCTTAGGGGGAATGGGCCGGGGAACTGAAGCTTTCTTT.